This record concerns one T cell receptor (beta chain) sequence. What it recognizes is unknown. The entry originates in a study of T-cell reconstitution after alpha-beta-depleted transplantation in children. Study-level points and caveats: A year post-transplant, T-cell counts and diversity derived mostly from newly produced T cells. High day-60 TCRbeta diversity in some patients came from surviving recipient T cells and thymic progenitors. Expanded graft clones numbering several hundred reportedly gave rise to alpha-beta T cells about two months after transplant.

The CDR3 length is 16 residues. With V trimmed by 3 bases and J by 3 bases, 10 bases remained unmatched. Germline assignment: CDR1 DFQATT and CDR2 SNEGSKA (reference sequence). Unique molecular identifiers were used to barcode this TCRbeta library. TCRdb reprocessed the PCR reads with MiXCR, giving one entry per CDR3 protein. Among approximately 500,000 distinct CDR3 sequences, approximately 10% were seen once, and the ten largest hold 2% to 2.5%. This receptor was identified in a child aged 2-15 years with inherited bone marrow failure, due to receive a stem cell transplant. The input for sequencing was PBMCs, taken before TCRalphabeta/CD19-depleted stem cell transplant. The genes are TRBV20-1 and TRBJ2-2; 7 positions match TRBD2. This chain's CDR3 is CSARGGRDGDTGELFF. CDR3 bases: TGCAGTGCTAGGGGTGGGAGGGATGGGGACACCGGGGAGCTGTTTTTT.